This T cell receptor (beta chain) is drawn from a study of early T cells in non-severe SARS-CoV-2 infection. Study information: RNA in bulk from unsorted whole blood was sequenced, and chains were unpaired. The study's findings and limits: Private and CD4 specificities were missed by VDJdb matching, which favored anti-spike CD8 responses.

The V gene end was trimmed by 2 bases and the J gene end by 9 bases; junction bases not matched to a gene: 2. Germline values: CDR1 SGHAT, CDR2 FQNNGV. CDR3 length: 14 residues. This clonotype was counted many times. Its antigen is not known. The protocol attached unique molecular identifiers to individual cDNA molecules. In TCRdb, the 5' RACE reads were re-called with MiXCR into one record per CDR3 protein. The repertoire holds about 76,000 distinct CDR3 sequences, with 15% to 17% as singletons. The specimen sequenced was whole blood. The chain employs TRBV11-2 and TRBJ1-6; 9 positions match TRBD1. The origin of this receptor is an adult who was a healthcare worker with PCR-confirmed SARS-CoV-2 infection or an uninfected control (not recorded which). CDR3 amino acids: CASSLTGGASPLHF. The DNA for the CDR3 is TGTGCCAGCAGCTTAACAGGGGGCGCTTCACCCCTCCACTTT.